These 8 T cell receptor beta chains were sequenced from one sample in a study of cytomegalovirus exposure and HLA in healthy donors. It was with 60 Vbeta and 13 Jbeta primers that the PCR ran. Only in-frame clones appear in the TCRdb table, and some are missing; sequencing was by immunoSEQ multiplex PCR. Of roughly 190,000 clones in the sample, about 77% are singletons; the top ten hold approximately 2.1%. The sample taken for sequencing was PBMCs. These TCRs come from a woman aged 30 to 39 in good health and CMV-seropositive.

The CDR3 DNA sequence: TGCGCCAGCAGCCCGGGACTAGCGGGACTCCCAGATACGCAGTATTTT. Translated: CASSPGLAGLPDTQYF. This chain joins TRBV5-1 and TRBJ2-3; 13 bases fit TRBD2. CDR1 is SGHRS, CDR2 YFSETQ, per germline. CDR3 length equals 16 residues. V shed 4 bases, J shed 4 bases, and the junction held 6 bases outside the gene matches.

V usage is TRBV28 and J usage is TRBJ1-2; TRBD1 matches 10 bases. Germline assignment: CDR1 MDHEN and CDR2 SYDVKM. Germline trimming cut 4 bases from V and 3 bases from J; bases unmatched to any gene: 11. CDR3 length equals 17 residues. The CDR3 protein is CASSSWTGGEGDYGYTF. In nucleotides, the CDR3 is TGTGCCAGCAGTTCATGGACAGGGGGTGAAGGTGACTATGGCTACACCTTC.

This sequence joins TRBV29-1 and TRBJ1-1; tentatively, D is TRBD1 (5 bases). The V end lost 3 bases, the J end lost 1 base, and 12 bases lay between the germline ends. Germline loops: CDR1 SQVTM, CDR2 ANQGSEA. The CDR3 covers 14 residues. The CDR3 nucleotides are TGCAGCGTTGAGGGAGGAAGGGGGAACACTGAAGCTTTCTTT. It encodes CSVEGGRGNTEAFF.

The chain carries TRBV5-1 and TRBJ2-5, with D tentatively TRBD1 (6 bases). V was clipped by 0 bases and J by 5 bases, with 17 bases between them. The length of the CDR3 is 16 residues. Germline assignment: CDR1 SGHRS and CDR2 YFSETQ. The CDR3 region has the DNA TGCGCCAGCAGCTTGGCTGGGGGCTCTAATTGGGAGACCCAGTACTTC. As protein: CASSLAGGSNWETQYF.

The rearrangement links TRBV18 to TRBJ1-5, with D tentatively TRBD1 (6 bases). Trimming took 8 bases from V and 4 from J, leaving 18 bases between them. Germline lookup yields CDR1 KGHSH and CDR2 LQKENI. The CDR3 covers 15 residues. CDR3 nucleotides: TGTGCCAGCCCCCTTCAGTATGACAGGAATCAGCCCCAGCATTTT. Translation: CASPLQYDRNQPQHF.

This clone was seen only once. V usage is TRBV7-6 and J usage is TRBJ1-5; 7 bases are shared with TRBD1. The CDR3 has 16 residues. The V gene's germline CDR1 is SGHVS and CDR2 FNYEAQ. The V segment lost 1 base and the J segment 9 bases; nucleotides outside the gene matches: 12. CDR3 residues: CASSLGGTQGDPPQHF. DNA of the CDR3: TGTGCCAGCAGCTTAGGGGGTACGCAGGGGGATCCGCCCCAGCATTTT.

The CDR3 nucleotides are TGCGCCAGCAGCCCCCCGCTAAATCAGCCCCAGCATTTT. This encodes CASSPPLNQPQHF. The chain uses TRBV4-1 and TRBJ1-5; no firm D call. The germline V gene has CDR1 MGHRA and CDR2 YSYEKL. The germline V and J ends were trimmed by 4 bases and 4 bases, with 8 bases remaining between them. The CDR3 has 13 residues.

J is TRBJ1-1 and V is TRBV7-2; D uncertain. V was pared by 1 base and J by 5 bases, with 17 bases between. The germline V gene has CDR1 SGHTA and CDR2 FQGNSA. The CDR3 length is 16 residues. The CDR3 bases are TGTGCCAGCAGCTTAGTCCATGGTTGGGGAGAGACTGAAGCTTTCTTT. It specifies CASSLVHGWGETEAFF. The full variable domain, with the rest looked up from reference TRBV7-2 and TRBJ1-1, is GAGVSQSPSNKVTEKGKDVELRCDPISGHTALYWYRQSLGQGLEFLIYFQGNSAPDKSGLPSDRFSAERTGGSVSTLTIQRTQQEDSAVYLCASSLVHGWGETEAFFGQGTRLTVV.